This T cell receptor beta chain was identified during a study of blood T cells in healthy people across ages. For the study at large: About one barcoded beta molecule was captured per two T cells (by template switching). Findings of the study overall: Leaving the PBMCs unsorted stopped any conclusive comparison of naive versus antigen-experienced cells.

Drawing of peripheral blood yielded approximately 10 milliliters from each donor. The second PCR ran roughly 6 to 11 cycles with a sample-barcoded 5' primer and J-beta primers. Each cDNA molecule was tagged by a template-switch adaptor with 12 random nucleotides. TCRdb re-analysed the 5' RACE reads in MiXCR, keeping a single row per CDR3 protein. The sample has about 780,000 distinct CDR3 sequences, less than 60% seen once. This clonotype was counted between two and nine times. The antigen is undetermined. The V segment lost 7 bases and the J segment 1 base; nucleotides outside the gene matches: 12. Germline lookup yields CDR1 SNHLY and CDR2 FYNNEI. The CDR3 has 17 amino acids.

V gene TRBV2 combines with J gene TRBJ2-3; 9 nucleotides align to TRBD2. Specimen: blood. The receptor's source is a man aged 80 or over in good health. The CDR3 nucleotides read TGTGCCAGCACCGTTCGAGGTGCGGGAGGGGGCACAGATACGCAGTATTTT. Encoded protein: CASTVRGAGGGTDTQYF.